This T cell receptor beta chain was observed in a study of cytomegalovirus exposure and HLA in healthy donors. Overall study findings and caveats: Analyses of presence/absence relied on an assumption of roughly uniform sequencing depth across donors.

For this clone: What it binds is not known.

In germline, CDR1 is MNHEY, CDR2 SVGAGI. The CDR3 runs 14 residues. V was pared by 2 bases and J by 4 bases, with 8 bases between. The PCR used 60 Vbeta and 13 Jbeta primers. The protocol was immunoSEQ multiplex PCR, while the TCRdb copy is restricted to in-frame clones and leaves out a portion. The sample carries approximately 110,000 clones, 65% to 85% recorded once. The receptor was isolated from a man aged 45 to 65 in good health and CMV-seronegative. This chain uses TRBV6-5 with TRBJ1-4, with D hard to call. Source material: PBMCs. CDR3 residues: CASSYVGGNEKLFF. The CDR3 DNA is TGTGCCAGCAGTTACGTCGGCGGTAATGAAAAACTGTTTTTT.